This T cell receptor beta chain appears in the sequencing data of a study of cytomegalovirus exposure and HLA in healthy donors. The wider study: Out of around 360 genotyped donors, about 80% belonged to the Caucasian-associated ancestry cluster. Regarding the study as a whole: Several V segments, TRBV6-2 and TRBV6-3 among them, could not be told apart and were dropped.

The PCR ran on 60 Vbeta and 13 Jbeta primers. Method: immunoSEQ multiplex PCR; TCRdb's copy keeps in-frame clones and lacks some. Among about 150,000 clones listed, roughly 72% were seen once. As to this clone: Its antigen is currently unknown.

This CDR3 has 13 residues. The germline V and J ends were trimmed by 6 bases and 3 bases, with 11 bases remaining between them. The germline gives CDR1 SNHLY, CDR2 FYNNEI. This TCR was recovered from a man younger than 40 in good health and CMV-seronegative. The chain carries TRBV2 and TRBJ1-2; D remains unclear. The material sequenced was PBMCs. Here the CDR3 reads CASRPPSDYGYTF. The CDR3 coding sequence is TGTGCCAGCAGGCCACCCTCGGACTATGGCTACACCTTC.